These 2 T cell receptor beta chains came from one sample sequenced in a study of beta chain features in type 1 diabetes. Isolated RNA was reverse transcribed in full, so expressed TCRB transcripts were sequenced. Data came from immunoSEQ multiplex PCR; TCRdb stores just in-frame clones and leaves some out. The sample contains approximately 38,000 clones, about 52% of which appear only once. Sequences were obtained from central memory CD4+ T cells from blood. Receptor source: a woman younger than 30 in good health.

The chain joins TRBV6-1 to TRBJ2-1; D remains unclear. The V gene's germline CDR1 is MNHNS and CDR2 SASEGT. The germline V and J ends were trimmed by 8 bases and 8 bases, with 13 bases remaining between them. CDR3 length: 12 residues. CDR3 residues: CASSPLGDEQFF. The CDR3, as DNA: TGTGCCAGCTCCCCCCTAGGCGATGAGCAGTTCTTC.

This clone was seen only a few times. This chain's CDR3 is CSGHPGLATNEQFF. The CDR3 DNA follows: TGCAGCGGCCATCCGGGACTAGCGACGAATGAGCAGTTCTTC. The genes are TRBV29-1 and TRBJ2-1, with TRBD2 matching over 10 bases. Germline V lookup: CDR1 SQVTM, CDR2 ANQGSEA. This CDR3 region has 14 residues. J lost 7 bases, V lost 7 bases, and 10 bases had no gene match.